The clone carrying this T cell receptor (beta chain) occurred a few times. Sequenced by immunoSEQ multiplex PCR; TCRdb stores in-frame clones only, minus some. The sample comprises roughly 170,000 clones, about 88% of which are singletons, and over 5% rests with the top ten. Germline lookup yields CDR1 SNHLY and CDR2 FYNNEI. V gave up 3 bases and J gave up 5 bases, with 11 bases separating them. This CDR3 region has 15 residues. The data belong to a study of blood T cell repertoires in COVID-19. The receptor comes from a woman aged 45-65 years with COVID-19, enrolled during active disease. Sequenced material: peripheral blood. This chain joins TRBV2 and TRBJ1-6; D is undetermined. The CDR3 sequence: CASSDSSSHNSPLHF. The CDR3 coding sequence is TGTGCCAGCAGTGATAGTAGCAGTCATAATTCACCCCTCCACTTT.